Below, 21 T cell receptor beta chains from the same sample are listed, as sequenced in a study of blood T cell repertoires in COVID-19. The table came from immunoSEQ multiplex PCR; TCRdb's copy has only in-frame clones and leaves some out. Of 55,000 to 80,000 clones in the sample, around nine tenths were seen once. Sequences were obtained from peripheral blood. These TCRs come from a woman between 55 and 75 years old with acute or convalescent COVID-19.

The chain links TRBV7-9 to TRBJ2-1, with 10 bases matching TRBD2. CDR3 size: 17 residues. After removal of 4 bases from V and 4 bases from J, the junction contained 10 bases not matched to a gene. Germline V gene sequence: CDR1 SEHNR, CDR2 FQNEAQ (reference sequence). In DNA form, the CDR3 reads TGTGCCAGCAGCTCCCCCGGTAAGCGGGAGGGTTACAATGAGCAGTTCTTC. Its protein product is CASSSPGKREGYNEQFF.

The CDR3 reads CASSWPTSGSYTDTQYF. The CDR3 coding sequence is TGTGCCAGCAGTTGGCCAACTAGCGGGAGCTACACAGATACGCAGTATTTT. The V and J genes are TRBV6-2 or TRBV6-3 and TRBJ2-3; 11 nucleotides align to TRBD2. Trimming took 4 bases from V and 2 from J; bases not matched to a gene: 8. This CDR3 spans 17 amino acids. Germline CDR1 is MNHEY and CDR2 is SVGEGT.

The V gene is TRBV5-6, the J gene TRBJ1-3, with 10 nucleotides matching TRBD1. CDR1 and CDR2 from the germline V gene are SGHDT and YYEEEE. Trimming removed 0 bases from V and 4 bases from J; junction bases left unmatched: 7. The CDR3 is 17 amino acids. CDR3 in amino acids: CASSLAGTGAGGNTIYF. DNA of the CDR3: TGTGCCAGCAGCTTGGCCGGGACAGGGGCGGGAGGAAACACCATATATTTT. Filled out from reference TRBV5-6 and TRBJ1-3, the complete variable domain reads DAGVTQSPTHLIKTRGQQVTLRCSPKSGHDTVSWYQQALGQGPQFIFQYYEEEERQRGNFPDRFSGHQFPNYSSELNVNALLLGDSALYLCASSLAGTGAGGNTIYFGEGSWLTVV.

This sequence joins TRBV5-8 and TRBJ1-3; a weak D match, TRBD1 (6 bases). Germline V CDR1 and CDR2: SGHTS, YDEGEE. The CDR3 has 16 residues. V lost 3 bases, J lost 0 bases, and 13 bases lay in between. CDR3 loop: CASSSGQFLSGNTIYF. The DNA for the CDR3 is TGTGCCAGCAGCTCGGGACAATTCCTCTCTGGAAACACCATATATTTT.

The chain uses TRBV7-3 and TRBJ2-2, with D hard to call. The CDR3 totals 14 residues. Germline lookup yields CDR1 SGHTA and CDR2 FQGTGA. Between the trimmed V and J ends, which lost 2 bases and 0 bases, there was a span of 4 bases. In DNA, the CDR3 is TGTGCCAGCAGCTTAGGAGCGAACACCGGGGAGCTGTTTTTT. It translates to CASSLGANTGELFF. Looking up the rest from reference TRBV7-3 and TRBJ2-2 gives the full variable domain: GAGVSQTPSNKVTEKGKYVELRCDPISGHTALYWYRQSLGQGPEFLIYFQGTGAADDSGLPNDRFFAVRPEGSVSTLKIQRTERGDSAVYLCASSLGANTGELFFGEGSRLTVL.

The gene calls are TRBV4-2 and TRBJ2-5; tentatively, D is TRBD2 (7 bases). Per the germline V gene, CDR1 is LGHNA and CDR2 is YNFKEQ. The V end was cut by 3 bases, the J end by 5 bases, with 19 bases between. The CDR3 consists of 16 residues. In DNA form, the CDR3 reads TGTGCCAGCAGCCACCCCGGGGGGCAGGGGAGTGAGACCCAGTACTTC. This codes for CASSHPGGQGSETQYF.

The chain joins TRBV3-1 (or the pseudogene TRBV3-2) to TRBJ2-1; 7 nucleotides line up with TRBD2. V was pared by 7 bases and J by 2 bases, with 5 bases of the junction left unmatched. The V gene's germline CDR1 is LGHDT and CDR2 YNNKEL (reference sequence). The CDR3 runs 14 residues. This CDR3 is CASTGRGAYNEQFF. CDR3 sequence (DNA): TGTGCCAGCACGGGGAGGGGAGCCTACAATGAGCAGTTCTTC.

This chain links TRBV1 with TRBJ2-1; the table gives TRBD1 as D, unverified against the DNA. TRBV1 is a known pseudogene. The CDR3 extends over 14 amino acids. CDR3 residues: CTSSQESRVNEQFF. CDR3 bases: TGCACCAGCAGCCAAGAATCCAGGGTCAATGAGCAGTTCTTC.

V gene TRBV4-1 combines with J gene TRBJ1-4; D may be TRBD1 (5 bases). The CDR3 length is 15 residues. Germline CDR1 is MGHRA and CDR2 is YSYEKL. The V end lost 3 bases, the J end lost 8 bases, and 16 bases lay between the germline ends. CDR3 region: CASSQQVQGSEKLFF. In DNA, the CDR3 is TGCGCCAGCAGCCAGCAAGTCCAGGGATCGGAAAAACTGTTTTTT.

This chain joins TRBV7-2 and TRBJ1-5; no firm D call. This CDR3 is 12 amino acids long. The V gene's germline CDR1 is SGHTA and CDR2 FQGNSA. Trimming removed 3 bases at V and 7 bases at J, with 7 bases between. In DNA, the CDR3 is TGTGCCAGCAGCTTTCCCTTCCAGCCCCAGCATTTT. Its protein product is CASSFPFQPQHF.

This chain links TRBV9 with TRBJ2-2; D remains ambiguous. Trimming removed 3 bases from V and 8 bases from J, with 8 bases in between. Per the germline V gene, CDR1 is SGDLS and CDR2 is YYNGEE. CDR3 length: 12 residues. The CDR3 DNA reads as TGTGCCAGCAGCGGGCCCGGGGGGGAGCTGTTTTTT. Protein product: CASSGPGGELFF.

The chain couples TRBV6-5 to TRBJ1-2, with D unclear. Deletions cut 8 bases from V and 8 bases from J, with 15 bases between. Germline V CDR1 and CDR2: MNHEY, SVGAGI. This CDR3 is built from 12 residues. CDR3 region: CASFRGVGGYTF. CDR3 sequence (DNA): TGTGCCAGCTTTCGCGGGGTTGGCGGCTACACCTTC.

The chain employs TRBV6-5 and TRBJ2-7; 11 bases match TRBD1. Trimming at V came to 6 bases and at J to 0 bases, leaving 1 base not matched to a gene. The length of the CDR3 is 14 residues. CDR1 is MNHEY, CDR2 SVGAGI, per germline. The CDR3 loop reads CASRGTGGSYEQYV. The CDR3 DNA is TGTGCCAGCAGAGGGACAGGGGGCTCCTACGAGCAGTACGTC.

This clone turned up a few times. The same CDR3 also results from other DNA sequences found in this sample. This rearrangement joins TRBV3-1 (or the pseudogene TRBV3-2) to TRBJ2-1, with a tentative D call TRBD1 (5 bases). This CDR3 spans 12 amino acids. V shed 1 base and J shed 10 bases, with 8 bases lying between them. Germline V gene data show CDR1 as LGHDT and CDR2 as YNNKEL (reference sequence). The CDR3: CASSQVAGEQFF. Written as DNA, the CDR3 is TGTGCCAGCAGCCAAGTAGCAGGGGAGCAGTTCTTC.

The rearrangement links TRBV14 to TRBJ1-2, with D possibly matching TRBD1 (5 bases). From germline, CDR1 is SGHDN and CDR2 FVKESK. CDR3 length: 13 amino acids. Trimming removed 1 base at V and 10 bases at J, with 13 bases between. CDR3 sequence (DNA): TGTGCCAGCAGCCAAGTCGGGCAGGGCCCCTACACCTTC. Its translation: CASSQVGQGPYTF.

The CDR3: CATSRGRQANTEAFF. CDR3 nucleotides: TGTGCCACCAGCAGAGGGAGGCAAGCGAACACTGAAGCTTTCTTT. The gene calls are TRBV15 and TRBJ1-1; D not certain. The CDR3 totals 15 residues. V lost 1 base to trimming and J lost 1 base, with 10 bases between them. CDR1 and CDR2 from the germline V gene are LNHNV and YYDKDF (reference sequence).

Only one count was recorded for this clone. The chain is built from TRBV2 and TRBJ1-4; possible D gene TRBD1, 6 bases. Germline V gene sequence: CDR1 SNHLY, CDR2 FYNNEI. The CDR3 spans 14 residues. V lost 2 bases and J lost 7, with 11 bases in between. The CDR3: CASSERQGFEKLFF. The DNA of the CDR3 is TGTGCCAGCAGTGAACGGCAGGGGTTTGAAAAACTGTTTTTT. Drawing the rest from reference TRBV2 and TRBJ1-4, the complete variable domain is EPEVTQTPSHQVTQMGQEVILRCVPISNHLYFYWYRQILGQKVEFLVSFYNNEISEKSEIFDDQFSVERPDGSNFTLKIRSTKLEDSAMYFCASSERQGFEKLFFGSGTQLSVL.

CDR3 DNA sequence: TGTGCCATCAGTGGGCGGGAGGGCATAAGTGAGCAGTTCTTC. It specifies CAISGREGISEQFF. The V gene is TRBV10-3, the J gene TRBJ2-1, with 9 positions matching TRBD2. This CDR3 is built from 14 residues. With V trimmed by 4 bases and J by 9 bases, 7 bases remained unmatched. Germline V CDR1 and CDR2: ENHRY, SYGVKD.

This chain links TRBV28 with TRBJ1-6, with D hard to call. Germline CDR1 MDHEN, CDR2 SYDVKM. V was cut by 10 bases and J by 9 bases, with 16 bases left in between. The CDR3 spans 13 residues. CDR3 sequence: CAIAPRNSSPLHF. As DNA, the CDR3 is TGTGCCATAGCCCCGCGGAATTCTTCACCCCTCCACTTT.

The chain recombines TRBV7-8 with TRBJ2-1; tentative D call: TRBD2 (6 bases). This CDR3 spans 13 amino acids. Trimming stripped 1 base from V and 9 bases from J, with 10 bases between. The germline V gene encodes CDR1 SGHVS and CDR2 FQNEAQ. CDR3 coding DNA: TGTGCCAGCAGCTTAGATGGGGGAGGTGAGCAGTTCTTC. Its protein product is CASSLDGGGEQFF. Full variable domain (missing parts from reference TRBV7-8 and TRBJ2-1): GAGVSQSPRYKVAKRGQDVALRCDPISGHVSLFWYQQALGQGPEFLTYFQNEAQLDKSGLPSDRFFAERPEGSVSTLKIQRTQQEDSAVYLCASSLDGGGEQFFGPGTRLTVL.

A note on this clone: The germline gene is not matched at one end of the junction; a read error may be the cause. The rearrangement links TRBV7-8 to TRBJ1-2; D is unresolved. The CDR3 runs 10 residues. Per the germline V gene, CDR1 is SGHVS and CDR2 is FQNEAQ. CDR3 DNA sequence: TGTGCCAGCAGCCCAACACGCCTTATCTTC. Encoded protein: CASSPTRLIF. Full variable domain (rest looked up from reference TRBV7-8 and TRBJ1-2): GAGVSQSPRYKVAKRGQDVALRCDPISGHVSLFWYQQALGQGPEFLTYFQNEAQLDKSGLPSDRFFAERPEGSVSTLKIQRTQQEDSAVYLCASSPTRLIFGSGTRLTVV.